Listed below are T cell receptor beta chains from one sample, sequenced in a study of blood T cell repertoires in COVID-19. TCRdb's copy holds only in-frame clones and misses some; the assay was immunoSEQ multiplex PCR. The sample lists 220,000 or so clones, roughly 90% occurring once. The sequenced sample was PBMCs or T cells enriched from blood (not recorded which). These receptors originate from a man younger than 45 who had been exposed to COVID-19. The conserved cysteine and the conserved F or W are not part of the CDR3 here. A D gene is named only where the DNA matches it firmly. The listing skips clone size in some rows; elsewhere it reads once, few, many or a size class.

D	V	size	J	CDR3
NA	TRBV13	NA	TRBJ2-7	ASSRYDEQY
NA	TRBV3-1/TRBV3-2	NA	TRBJ1-3	ASSHPGEGTGNTIY
NA	TRBV5-1	NA	TRBJ2-7	ASSLGSHYEQY
NA	TRBV6-5	NA	TRBJ1-1	ASSYRGGNTEAF
TRBD2	TRBV11-3	NA	TRBJ2-1	ASSLVLAGPTANEQF
NA	TRBV9	NA	TRBJ2-2	ASSPRGMGGELF
TRBD1	TRBV7-9	NA	TRBJ1-5	ASSPGQGRPQH
TRBD2	TRBV11-3	NA	TRBJ2-1	ASSLGLEGNEQF
NA	TRBV15	once	TRBJ1-2	AEAGGLHYGYT
TRBD2	TRBV7-2	NA	TRBJ2-3	ASSWTSGGRDTQY
TRBD2	TRBV4-3	NA	TRBJ2-3	ASSLGLASTDTQY
NA	TRBV7-9	NA	TRBJ1-1	ASSLSGTEAF
TRBD1	TRBV5-1	many	TRBJ2-7	ASGDREGGIDYEQY
NA	TRBV15	NA	TRBJ2-5	ATSRDSQQETQY
NA	TRBV12-5	NA	TRBJ2-2	ASVPGGGTGELF
NA	TRBV30	NA	TRBJ1-3	AWSRAGGRRNTIY
NA	TRBV3-1/TRBV3-2	NA	TRBJ1-6	ASSQEVQGWVSPLH
NA	TRBV25-1	NA	TRBJ2-7	ASSGQVYEQY
NA	TRBV19	NA	TRBJ2-3	ASSISSGQGGNTQY
TRBD1	TRBV18	NA	TRBJ2-3	ASSLTGQGTDTQY
NA	TRBV5-4	NA	TRBJ1-1	ASSFERRETEAF
NA	TRBV7-8	NA	TRBJ2-1	ASSLAAWGDEQF
NA	TRBV7-6	NA	TRBJ2-3	ASSSSTDTQY
NA	TRBV4-1	NA	TRBJ2-7	ASSQVLGGYEQY
NA	TRBV5-1	once	TRBJ1-1	ASSFSPSTEAF
NA	TRBV3-1/TRBV3-2	NA	TRBJ1-6	ASSQDGQGYNSPLH
TRBD2	TRBV19	NA	TRBJ2-5	ASSMQGGRETQY
TRBD2	TRBV5-5	NA	TRBJ2-3	ASSPRLAGGLGMGTQY
TRBD2	TRBV3-1/TRBV3-2	NA	TRBJ2-7	ASSQVPGGQYEQY
NA	TRBV5-1	NA	TRBJ1-4	ASSLVGQASSEKLF